Given below is one T cell receptor beta chain in context. The antigen this receptor binds is unknown. Within one base of it there is no much larger clone, and no base qualities were kept. The sample belongs to a study of blood T cell repertoires in COVID-19 (dated by TCRdb to 2018 to 2021). With regard to the full study: Samples covering the acute and convalescent phases of COVID-19 were provided by collaborators in the United States, Italy and Spain. HLA class I and class II types, where available, came from metadata supplied by the sample provider rather than from assay-based typing. The dataset comprised deeply sampled blood TCRbeta repertoires from subjects exposed to, actively infected with, or recovered from COVID-19. The material from the prospective study consisted of cDNA or gDNA derived from T cells, B-cell-depleted T cells, or PBMCs. A freely available public database, intended as a resource for researchers studying the immune response to SARS-CoV-2, is where the repertoires were released. The samples were drawn from two sources: the first 160 participants of the ongoing ImmuneRACE study, and 1,000 to 1,500 subjects contributed by 6 global collaborators. A de-identified subject ID, COVID-19 status, age in years and sex were almost always included in the sample metadata. General study outcomes and caveats: Clinical and demographic metadata were provided uncurated, with the amount varying by source and participant.

The germline V gene encodes CDR1 SGHDT and CDR2 YYEEEE. Trimming accounts for 6 bases at V and 3 bases at J, while the number of junction bases matched to no gene is 7. The CDR3 has 14 amino acids, counting the end cysteine and phenylalanine. Kept here is only the CDR3 DNA, which spans 42 bases and is read in frame from base 1. The immunoSEQ Assay, a bias-controlled multiplex PCR, was used to amplify TCRbeta CDR3 regions from genomic DNA. As for how the authors treated the data: The number of nucleated cells in each sample was estimated by amplification of reference gene primers within the assay. Sequence reads were collapsed and filtered to measure the absolute abundance of every unique TCRbeta CDR3 rearrangement. For each sample, productive Simpson clonality was calculated by taking the square root of Simpson's diversity index across productive rearrangements. TCRdb retrieved this table from immuneACCESS and kept in-frame rearrangements only. Not all clones are present; in checked studies, unresolved V genes account for under half, and no reason is known for the remainder. The DNA was the basis for D and trimming; V, J and clone size are from that table. The sample table shows about 200,000 clones, and 70% to 90% are seen once. Of the sample, about 4.1% is held by the ten largest clones.

Whole blood was collected in K2EDTA tubes by collaborating institutions according to the institutions' own protocols. For TCRbeta analysis, collaborator samples were shipped as frozen whole blood, as isolated PBMCs, or as DNA extracted from either sample type. Material for sequencing was peripheral blood. The sequence came from a middle-aged man with acute or convalescent COVID-19. The chain is encoded by TRBV5-6 joined to TRBJ1-1; the central 8 bases match TRBD1. The nucleotide sequence reads TGTGCCAGCATGTATCCCAGGGGGCACACTGAAGCTTTCTTT. It translates as CASMYPRGHTEAFF. The variable domain in full, with residues beyond the CDR3 obtained from the reference TRBV5-6 and TRBJ1-1 genes, is DAGVTQSPTHLIKTRGQQVTLRCSPKSGHDTVSWYQQALGQGPQFIFQYYEEEERQRGNFPDRFSGHQFPNYSSELNVNALLLGDSALYLCASMYPRGHTEAFFGQGTRLTVV.